This T cell receptor beta chain was recorded in a study of blood T cell repertoires in COVID-19. Study-wide context: Researchers got acute and convalescent COVID-19 samples from the United States, Italy and Spain. T cells, B-cell-depleted T cells, or PBMCs supplied cDNA or gDNA.

About this clone itself: Mismatch with germline at one junction end may stem from a read error.

The CDR3 is 15 amino acids. CDR1 and CDR2 (germline): MNHNS, SASEGT. Per the original methods: Reference gene primer amplification in the assay estimated nucleated cell counts. The repertoire was sequenced with immunoSEQ multiplex PCR; TCRdb's copy has only in-frame clones and lacks some. Clonal size and the V and J genes are those of that table, whereas D and trimming came from the DNA. Of 11,000 to 15,000 clones in the sample, roughly 84% were seen once. This TCR derives from a man aged 45-65 years with active COVID-19. The sample comprised peripheral blood. The chain joins TRBV6-1 to TRBJ1-1; D is perhaps TRBD1 (6 bases). The CDR3 coding sequence is TGTGCCAGCAGGGAAGAGACAGGCCCGAACACTGAAGCTTTCTTT. Translated, it gives CASREETGPNTEAFF.